This T cell receptor (beta chain) was obtained from a study of T cell responses to AZD1222 COVID-19 vaccine. Study-level points and caveats: Vaccine-associated CD4 TCRs ranged over spike, dominating at 160-218 and 743-854. Targets within unmutated variant regions were reportedly found for nearly half of spike-specific TCRs. Repertoires were sampled only after the peak T cell response. Donors were chiefly white British, with a greater number of females, and clonal diversity was perhaps underestimated.

About this clone itself: What it binds is unknown.

Only in-frame clones appear in the TCRdb table, and some are missing; sequencing was by immunoSEQ multiplex PCR. Among around 99,000 clones listed, over 80% were seen once. V lost 6 bases and J 3 bases, leaving 12 bases between the germline ends. The CDR3 covers 13 residues. The germline V gene encodes CDR1 ENHRY and CDR2 SYGVKD. The chain employs TRBV10-3 and TRBJ2-7; D might be TRBD2 (6 bases). The sample was peripheral blood, taken 28 days after the second AZD1222 dose. This clonotype originated in an adult who received the AZD1222 COVID-19 vaccine. CDR3 in amino acids: CAISWTGDYEQYF. The CDR3 nucleotides read TGTGCCATCAGCTGGACGGGAGACTACGAGCAGTACTTC.